This is a list of T cell receptor beta chains from one sample in a study of blood T cell repertoires in COVID-19. The repertoire was sequenced with immunoSEQ multiplex PCR; TCRdb's copy has only in-frame clones and lacks some. Here the sample spans approximately 210,000 clones, around 90% being singletons. Sequencing was performed on PBMCs or T cells enriched from blood (not recorded which). The receptors come from a man aged 30 to 45 in a cohort exposed to, infected with or recovered from COVID-19 (not recorded which). Each CDR3 is given with its conserved first and last residue. A D gene is named only where the DNA matches it firmly. Clone sizes are given selectively: once, few, many, or a class where the clone is expanded.

j_call: TRBJ2-1; v_call: TRBV11-3; clone_size: NA; d_call: TRBD1; cdr3_nt: TGTGCCAGCAGCCCGGGACAGGGGGCGCGTCATGAGCAGTTCTTC; cdr3_aa: CASSPGQGARHEQFF
j_call: TRBJ2-3; v_call: TRBV28; clone_size: NA; d_call: NA; cdr3_nt: TGTGCCAGCACAACCACGGGTCGGATTGGAGATACGCAGTATTTT; cdr3_aa: CASTTTGRIGDTQYF
j_call: TRBJ1-2; v_call: TRBV12-3/TRBV12-4; clone_size: once; d_call: NA; cdr3_nt: TGTGCCAGCAGTTTGAGTTTGAACTATGGCTACACCTTC; cdr3_aa: CASSLSLNYGYTF
j_call: TRBJ2-3; v_call: TRBV10-3; clone_size: NA; d_call: TRBD2; cdr3_nt: TGTGCCACAAAATACGGGACTAGCGGGAGAGAGAGCAACCAGTATTTT; cdr3_aa: CATKYGTSGRESNQYF
j_call: TRBJ2-1; v_call: TRBV7-9; clone_size: once; d_call: TRBD2; cdr3_nt: TGTGCCAGCAGCGGACAGCGGGAGAACGTCAATGAGCAGTTCTTC; cdr3_aa: CASSGQRENVNEQFF
j_call: TRBJ2-2; v_call: TRBV24-1; clone_size: NA; d_call: TRBD1; cdr3_nt: TGTGCCACCAGTGCCACAGGGGGTACCGGGGAGCTGTTTTTT; cdr3_aa: CATSATGGTGELFF
j_call: TRBJ1-3; v_call: TRBV30; clone_size: NA; d_call: TRBD1; cdr3_nt: TGTGCCTGGACTGGACAGGGCCGGCGCTCTGGAAACACCATATATTTT; cdr3_aa: CAWTGQGRRSGNTIYF
j_call: TRBJ1-2; v_call: TRBV14; clone_size: NA; d_call: NA; cdr3_nt: TGTGCCAGCAGCCAAGAGTCAGCAGGGATCTATGGCTACACCTTC; cdr3_aa: CASSQESAGIYGYTF
j_call: TRBJ2-3; v_call: TRBV27; clone_size: NA; d_call: TRBD2; cdr3_nt: TGTGCCAGCACACAAAAGTCGACGCGGACTAGTCTCACGCAGTATTTT; cdr3_aa: CASTQKSTRTSLTQYF
j_call: TRBJ2-5; v_call: TRBV11-2; clone_size: NA; d_call: TRBD2; cdr3_nt: TGTGCCAGCAGCTTGGGACTAGCGGGAGGATGGGTGACCCAGTACTTC; cdr3_aa: CASSLGLAGGWVTQYF
j_call: TRBJ2-5; v_call: TRBV28; clone_size: once; d_call: TRBD2; cdr3_nt: TGTGCCAGCAGTACCCACGGGGGGGTCGGGACCCAGTACTTC; cdr3_aa: CASSTHGGVGTQYF
j_call: TRBJ1-6; v_call: TRBV3-1/TRBV3-2; clone_size: NA; d_call: TRBD1; cdr3_nt: TGTGCCAGCAGCCTCCACAGGGGGAGGGCGAATTCACCCCTCCACTTT; cdr3_aa: CASSLHRGRANSPLHF
j_call: TRBJ2-6; v_call: TRBV4-3; clone_size: NA; d_call: NA; cdr3_nt: TGCGCCAGCAGCCAAGATCGACGGGTCTCTGGGGCCAACGTCCTGACTTTC; cdr3_aa: CASSQDRRVSGANVLTF
j_call: TRBJ2-1; v_call: TRBV11-2; clone_size: NA; d_call: TRBD2; cdr3_nt: TGTGCCAGCAGCTTAGGGGGGATGGAGCGGGAGATAAATGAGCAGTTCTTC; cdr3_aa: CASSLGGMEREINEQFF
j_call: TRBJ2-1; v_call: TRBV24-1; clone_size: NA; d_call: TRBD1; cdr3_nt: TGTGCCACCAGTGACCCCGGACAGGGGGCATTCAATGAGCAGTTCTTC; cdr3_aa: CATSDPGQGAFNEQFF
j_call: TRBJ1-1; v_call: TRBV5-8; clone_size: NA; d_call: NA; cdr3_nt: TGTGCCAGCAGCTTTGCGGGAGCTTTCTTT; cdr3_aa: CASSFAGAFF
j_call: TRBJ2-7; v_call: TRBV2; clone_size: NA; d_call: TRBD1; cdr3_nt: TGTGCCAGCAGAGAGGACAGGGAACCGAACTACGAGCAGTACTTC; cdr3_aa: CASREDREPNYEQYF
j_call: TRBJ1-4; v_call: TRBV19; clone_size: NA; d_call: NA; cdr3_nt: TGTGCCAGTAGCCCTCAGAGGGTCGAAAAACTGTTTTTT; cdr3_aa: CASSPQRVEKLFF
j_call: TRBJ2-1; v_call: TRBV18; clone_size: NA; d_call: NA; cdr3_nt: TGTGCCAGCTCTCCAATGGGGCTTGAGCAGTTCTTC; cdr3_aa: CASSPMGLEQFF
j_call: TRBJ1-2; v_call: TRBV6-4; clone_size: NA; d_call: TRBD1; cdr3_nt: TGTGCCGGGACGATAGGACAGGGGATCTATGGCTACACCTTC; cdr3_aa: CAGTIGQGIYGYTF
j_call: TRBJ2-7; v_call: TRBV6-2/TRBV6-3; clone_size: NA; d_call: TRBD1; cdr3_nt: TGTGCCAGCAGTTATTACCGGGACAGAAACTCCTACGAGCAGTACTTC; cdr3_aa: CASSYYRDRNSYEQYF
j_call: TRBJ2-7; v_call: TRBV27; clone_size: NA; d_call: TRBD2; cdr3_nt: TGTGCCAGCAGTTCCGTTTCGGGACTAGCGGGAGTCTGGGACTTC; cdr3_aa: CASSSVSGLAGVWDF
j_call: TRBJ1-5; v_call: TRBV10-3; clone_size: NA; d_call: TRBD1; cdr3_nt: TGTGCCATCAGTGACCCTGGGACAGCCAATCAGCCCCAGCATTTT; cdr3_aa: CAISDPGTANQPQHF
j_call: TRBJ1-5; v_call: TRBV28; clone_size: NA; d_call: NA; cdr3_nt: TGTGCCAGCAGTTGGACACCTAATCAGCCCCAGCATTTT; cdr3_aa: CASSWTPNQPQHF
j_call: TRBJ1-6; v_call: TRBV7-2; clone_size: NA; d_call: NA; cdr3_nt: TGTGCCAGCAGTCAGACAGCACCCCTCCACTTT; cdr3_aa: CASSQTAPLHF
j_call: TRBJ2-7; v_call: TRBV11-2; clone_size: once; d_call: TRBD1; cdr3_nt: TGTGCCAGCAGCCCCCCAATGGGGACAGGGTCCTACGAGCAGTACTTC; cdr3_aa: CASSPPMGTGSYEQYF
j_call: TRBJ1-1; v_call: TRBV6-4; clone_size: NA; d_call: NA; cdr3_nt: TGTGCCAGCAGCTTCTCAGACAGAGGAGAAGCTTTCTTT; cdr3_aa: CASSFSDRGEAFF
j_call: TRBJ2-1; v_call: TRBV20-1; clone_size: NA; d_call: NA; cdr3_nt: TGCAGTGCCACTAAAGAGCCTGAGCAGTTCTTC; cdr3_aa: CSATKEPEQFF
j_call: TRBJ2-3; v_call: TRBV5-1; clone_size: NA; d_call: TRBD1; cdr3_nt: TGCGCCAGCAGCTTGGCAGGGGGCGGCACAGATACGCAGTATTTT; cdr3_aa: CASSLAGGGTDTQYF
j_call: TRBJ1-2; v_call: TRBV7-9; clone_size: NA; d_call: NA; cdr3_nt: TGTGCCAGCAGCCCCCCCTCTTTGAACTATGGCTACACCTTC; cdr3_aa: CASSPPSLNYGYTF
j_call: TRBJ1-4; v_call: TRBV28; clone_size: NA; d_call: NA; cdr3_nt: TGTGCCAGCAGTGCCCCTCTGGTGCAGGGGACTAATGAAAAACTGTTTTTT; cdr3_aa: CASSAPLVQGTNEKLFF
j_call: TRBJ1-6; v_call: TRBV5-8; clone_size: NA; d_call: NA; cdr3_nt: TGTGCCAGCAGCTCCATCCGGGGTTCACCCCTCCACTTT; cdr3_aa: CASSSIRGSPLHF
j_call: TRBJ2-5; v_call: TRBV18; clone_size: NA; d_call: TRBD1; cdr3_nt: TGTGCCAGCTCAGCCCAGACAGGGTTTGGAGAGACCCAGTACTTC; cdr3_aa: CASSAQTGFGETQYF
j_call: TRBJ2-7; v_call: TRBV18; clone_size: NA; d_call: TRBD1; cdr3_nt: TGTGCCAGCTCACCCGGGACAGGTCCTAACTACGAGCAGTACTTC; cdr3_aa: CASSPGTGPNYEQYF
j_call: TRBJ2-7; v_call: TRBV15; clone_size: once; d_call: TRBD2; cdr3_nt: TGTGCCACCAGCAGAGAGGTAGCGGGACTCGACGAGCAGTACTTC; cdr3_aa: CATSREVAGLDEQYF
j_call: TRBJ1-5; v_call: TRBV10-2; clone_size: NA; d_call: TRBD1; cdr3_nt: TGCGCCAGCAGTGACACAGGGGGCTTCGGCAATCAGCCCCAGCATTTT; cdr3_aa: CASSDTGGFGNQPQHF
j_call: TRBJ1-6; v_call: TRBV9; clone_size: NA; d_call: NA; cdr3_nt: TGTGCCAGCACTTTGGGAGGGGTCGGATCACCCCTCCACTTT; cdr3_aa: CASTLGGVGSPLHF
j_call: TRBJ2-2; v_call: TRBV5-4; clone_size: NA; d_call: TRBD2; cdr3_nt: TGTGCCAGCACCCCAGAGCTAGCGGGAGGCACCGGGGAGCTGTTTTTT; cdr3_aa: CASTPELAGGTGELFF
j_call: TRBJ1-1; v_call: TRBV7-2; clone_size: NA; d_call: NA; cdr3_nt: TGTGCCAGCAGCTTAGCTAGCCGGGCTGAAGCTTTCTTT; cdr3_aa: CASSLASRAEAFF
j_call: TRBJ1-1; v_call: TRBV6-5; clone_size: NA; d_call: NA; cdr3_nt: TGTGCCAGCAGTTACGCCGGGGCTGAAGCTTTCTTT; cdr3_aa: CASSYAGAEAFF
j_call: TRBJ2-7; v_call: TRBV7-9; clone_size: NA; d_call: TRBD1; cdr3_nt: TGTGCCAGCAGCTCCAAAGGGGACAGTACCTACGAGCAGTACTTC; cdr3_aa: CASSSKGDSTYEQYF
j_call: TRBJ1-1; v_call: TRBV29-1; clone_size: NA; d_call: TRBD1; cdr3_nt: TGCAGTATTAAAAGTGGACAGGGAATGAACACTGAAGCTTTCTTT; cdr3_aa: CSIKSGQGMNTEAFF
j_call: TRBJ1-1; v_call: TRBV4-3; clone_size: NA; d_call: TRBD1; cdr3_nt: TGCGCCAGCAGCCAAGAGGAGGGGACAGGGACCACTGAAGCTTTCTTT; cdr3_aa: CASSQEEGTGTTEAFF